This TCR beta chain was observed in a study of cytomegalovirus exposure and HLA in healthy donors. About the study: A prior study identified 100 million to 130 million unique TCR beta sequences from about 179 million T cells.

PCR used 60 Vbeta primers and 13 Jbeta primers. The repertoire was sequenced with immunoSEQ multiplex PCR; TCRdb's copy has only in-frame clones and lacks some. There are nearly 200,000 clones in the sample; more than 60% occur only once, and roughly 2.1% lies in the top ten. This clone was found once. In germline, CDR1 is KGHSH, CDR2 LQKENI. The CDR3 spans 16 residues. Losses at the gene ends were 2 bases for V and 3 bases for J; bases not matched to a gene: 3. This clonotype was sampled from a woman in her 30s in good health and CMV-seropositive. The V and J genes are TRBV18 and TRBJ2-7, with 14 bases identical to TRBD2. Sequences were obtained from PBMCs. The CDR3 region has the DNA TGTGCCAGCTCACCAGTCGGACTAGCGGGAGGCTACGAGCAGTACTTC. The encoded protein is CASSPVGLAGGYEQYF. Looking up the rest from reference TRBV18 and TRBJ2-7 gives the full variable domain: NAGVMQNPRHLVRRRGQEARLRCSPMKGHSHVYWYRQLPEEGLKFMVYLQKENIIDESGMPKERFSAEFPKEGPSILRIQQVVRGDSAAYFCASSPVGLAGGYEQYFGPGTRLTVT.